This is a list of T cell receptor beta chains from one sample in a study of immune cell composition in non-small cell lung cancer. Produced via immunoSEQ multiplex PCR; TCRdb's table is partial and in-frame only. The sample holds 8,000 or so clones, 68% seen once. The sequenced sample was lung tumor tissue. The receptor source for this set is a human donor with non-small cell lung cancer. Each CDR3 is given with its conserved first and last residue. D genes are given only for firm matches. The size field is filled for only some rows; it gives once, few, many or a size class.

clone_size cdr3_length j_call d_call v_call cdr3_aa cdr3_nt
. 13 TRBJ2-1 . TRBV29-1 CSGSDSSYNEQFF TGCAGCGGATCGGACAGCTCCTACAATGAGCAGTTCTTC
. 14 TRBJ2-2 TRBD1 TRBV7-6 CASRRTGRTGELFF TGTGCCAGCAGGAGGACAGGGCGGACCGGGGAGCTGTTTTTT
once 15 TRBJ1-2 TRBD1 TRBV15 CATSFDRGGNYGYTF TGTGCCACCAGCTTCGACAGGGGAGGCAACTATGGCTACACCTTC
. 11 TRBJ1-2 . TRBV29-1 CSVGGNSGYTF TGCAGCGTCGGGGGGAATTCGGGCTACACCTTC
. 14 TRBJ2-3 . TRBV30 CAWSVGPPTDTQYF TGTGCCTGGAGTGTTGGCCCTCCCACAGATACGCAGTATTTT
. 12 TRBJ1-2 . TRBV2 CASSRQGPGYTF TGTGCCAGCAGTCGGCAGGGTCCTGGCTACACCTTC
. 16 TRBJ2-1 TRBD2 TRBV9 CASSVWASGGYNEQFF TGTGCCAGCAGCGTATGGGCTAGCGGGGGCTACAATGAGCAGTTCTTC
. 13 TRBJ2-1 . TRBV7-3 CASSPQAYNEQFF TGTGCCAGCAGCCCTCAGGCTTACAATGAGCAGTTCTTC
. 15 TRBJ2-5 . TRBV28 CASSFRTPPKETQYF TGTGCCAGCAGTTTCCGGACACCCCCGAAAGAGACCCAGTACTTC
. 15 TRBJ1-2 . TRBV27 CASSPRGRGIYGYTF TGTGCCAGCAGTCCCCGGGGAAGGGGGATCTATGGCTACACCTTC
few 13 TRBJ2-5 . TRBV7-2 CASSLATETTQYF TGTGCCAGCAGCTTAGCGACGGAGACGACCCAGTACTTC
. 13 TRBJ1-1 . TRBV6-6 CASRPELYTEAFF TGTGCCAGCAGACCGGAGCTTTACACTGAAGCTTTCTTT
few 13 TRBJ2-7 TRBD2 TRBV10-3 CAIGLAGGHEQYF TGTGCCATCGGACTAGCGGGAGGTCACGAGCAGTACTTC
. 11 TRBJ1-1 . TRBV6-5 CASSQGGEAFF TGTGCCAGCAGCCAGGGAGGTGAAGCTTTCTTT
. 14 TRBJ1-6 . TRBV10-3 CAIRLSSYNSPLHF TGTGCCATCAGGCTGAGCTCCTATAATTCACCCCTCCACTTT
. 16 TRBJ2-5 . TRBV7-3 CASSLTLLEIQETQYF TGTGCCAGCAGCTTAACGTTGCTGGAGATCCAAGAGACCCAGTACTTC
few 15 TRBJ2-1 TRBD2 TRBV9 CASSVAAGVGNEQFF TGTGCCAGCAGCGTAGCTGCGGGAGTAGGCAATGAGCAGTTCTTC
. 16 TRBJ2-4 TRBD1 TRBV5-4 CASSSRQGGAKNIQYF TGTGCCAGCAGCTCCAGACAGGGGGGGGCCAAAAACATTCAGTACTTC
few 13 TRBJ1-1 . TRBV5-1 CASSLTMNTEAFF TGCGCCAGCAGCTTAACAATGAACACTGAAGCTTTCTTT
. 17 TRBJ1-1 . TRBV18 CASSPPIAGPRNTEAFF TGTGCCAGCTCACCACCAATCGCAGGTCCCCGGAACACTGAAGCTTTCTTT
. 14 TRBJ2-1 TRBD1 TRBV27 CASSRQGAYNEQFF TGTGCCAGCAGCAGACAGGGGGCCTACAATGAGCAGTTCTTC
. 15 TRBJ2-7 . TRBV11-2 CASSLQRESSYEQYF TGTGCCAGCAGCTTACAGCGTGAGAGCTCCTACGAGCAGTACTTC
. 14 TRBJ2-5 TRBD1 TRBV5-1 CASSLTGGRETQYF TGCGCCAGCAGCCTGACAGGGGGCAGAGAGACCCAGTACTTC
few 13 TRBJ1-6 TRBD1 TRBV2 CASGTGGGSPLHF TGTGCCAGCGGCACAGGGGGTGGCTCACCCCTCCACTTT
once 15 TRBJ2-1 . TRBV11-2 CASSFSRRGYNEQFF TGTGCCAGCAGCTTTAGTCGGCGGGGTTACAATGAGCAGTTCTTC
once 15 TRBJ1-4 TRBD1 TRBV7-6 CASSLAGTGDEKLFF TGTGCCAGCAGCTTAGCCGGGACAGGGGATGAAAAACTGTTTTTT